The present TCR beta chain was sequenced within a study of CD8+CD57+ T cells in acquired aplastic anemia. Study overall: Sorted CD4+ and CD8+ cell DNA averaged roughly 3.2 ug.

V was trimmed by 4 bases and J by 9 bases, leaving 22 bases between them. CDR3 length: 15 residues. CDR1 SGDLS and CDR2 YYNGEE come from the germline V gene. The template for TCR beta VDJ and CDR3 sequence profiling was genomic DNA. TCRdb reprocessed the reads with MiXCR, giving one entry per CDR3 protein. The sample holds roughly 420,000 distinct CDR3 sequences, 65% to 75% seen once. Material: sorted CD4+, CD8+, or CD8+CD57+ T cells (not recorded which) from PBMCs. V gene TRBV9 combines with J gene TRBJ2-5; D assignment may be TRBD1 or TRBD2 (5 bases each). The source of this sequence is a human donor in good health, serving as a control. The CDR3 spells CASSLDRVRGQPQYF. CDR3 DNA sequence: TGTGCCAGCAGCCTGGACCGGGTTCGGGGCCAACCCCAGTACTTC.